This T cell receptor beta chain appears in the sequencing data of a study of T cells of healthy individuals. One entry per CDR3 protein, called by TCRdb with MiXCR from the 5' RACE reads. Found here are 60,000 to 75,000 distinct CDR3 sequences, roughly 15% of them singletons; the top ten hold approximately 4.8%. Germline loops: CDR1 MDHEN, CDR2 SYDVKM. Trimming cost V 4 bases and J 3 bases, with 12 bases left between them. CDR3 length equals 14 residues. This chain uses TRBV28 with TRBJ1-2; D might be TRBD1 (5 bases). This clonotype was sampled from a human donor in good health. CDR3 loop: CASSSRRVDYGYTF. In nucleotides, the CDR3 is TGTGCCAGCAGTTCCCGCAGGGTGGACTATGGCTACACCTTC.